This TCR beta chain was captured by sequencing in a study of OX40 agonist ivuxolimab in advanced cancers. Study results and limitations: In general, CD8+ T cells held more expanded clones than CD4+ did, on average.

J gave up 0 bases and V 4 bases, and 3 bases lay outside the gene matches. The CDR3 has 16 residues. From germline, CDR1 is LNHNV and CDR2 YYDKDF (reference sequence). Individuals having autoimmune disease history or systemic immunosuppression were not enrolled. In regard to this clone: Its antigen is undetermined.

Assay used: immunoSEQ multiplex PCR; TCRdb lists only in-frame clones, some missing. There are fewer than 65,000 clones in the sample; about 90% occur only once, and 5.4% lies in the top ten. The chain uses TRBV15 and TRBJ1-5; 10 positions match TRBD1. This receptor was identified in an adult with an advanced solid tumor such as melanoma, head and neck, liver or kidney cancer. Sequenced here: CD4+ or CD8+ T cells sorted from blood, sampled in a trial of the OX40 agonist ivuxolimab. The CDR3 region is CATSKGQGNSNQPQHF. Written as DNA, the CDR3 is TGTGCCACCAGCAAGGGACAGGGGAATAGCAATCAGCCCCAGCATTTT.